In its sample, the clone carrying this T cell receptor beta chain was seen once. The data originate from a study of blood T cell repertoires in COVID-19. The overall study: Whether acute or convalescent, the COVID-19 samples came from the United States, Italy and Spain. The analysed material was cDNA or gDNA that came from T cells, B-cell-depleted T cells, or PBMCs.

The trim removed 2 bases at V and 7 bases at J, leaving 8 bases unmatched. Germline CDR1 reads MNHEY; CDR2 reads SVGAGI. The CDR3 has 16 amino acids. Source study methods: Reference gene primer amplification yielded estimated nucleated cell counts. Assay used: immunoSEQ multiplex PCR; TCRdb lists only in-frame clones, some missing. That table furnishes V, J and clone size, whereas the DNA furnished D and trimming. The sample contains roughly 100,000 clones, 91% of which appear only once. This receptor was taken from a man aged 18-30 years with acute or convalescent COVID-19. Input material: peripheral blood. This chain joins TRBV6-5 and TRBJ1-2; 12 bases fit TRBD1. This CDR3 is CASSYTGQGAGGGYTF. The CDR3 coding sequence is TGTGCCAGCAGTTACACGGGACAGGGGGCGGGAGGTGGCTACACCTTC.